This T cell receptor (beta chain) was observed in a study of shared clonotypes between healthy human individuals. Looking at the study overall: CD4 naive and CD4 memory each took three plates per donor, while CD8 naive took two and CD8 memory one. Notes on the study in general: Depth was large, yet rarefaction showed that sorted-subset sequencing was incomplete. Sequencing depth was expected to affect clonotype sharing among donors.

Comments on this clone: Antigen specificity is unknown.

Positively selected for CCR7, the CD45RO-negative cells used as naive CD8 cells excluded terminally differentiated effector memory CD45RA+ cells. Replicate PCRs for sorted subsets used around 200 ng DNA; this equaled about 30,000 T cell genomes. The data were produced by immunoSEQ multiplex PCR, yet TCRdb's version contains in-frame clones alone and is incomplete. The repertoire holds around 560,000 clones, with roughly 95% as singletons. Per germline, CDR1 SGHKS and CDR2 YYEKEE (reference sequence). The V gene end was trimmed by 2 bases and the J gene end by 3 bases; junction bases not matched to a gene: 5. This CDR3 comprises 15 residues.

The TCR comes from a woman in her twenties or thirties in good health. The chain is built from TRBV5-5 and TRBJ2-7, with TRBD1 matching over 10 bases. Sequenced input: naive CD8+ T cells sorted from blood. CDR3 in amino acids: CASSFRGTGVYEQYF. The CDR3 DNA reads TGTGCCAGCAGCTTCCGCGGGACAGGGGTCTACGAGCAGTACTTC. Combining the CDR3 with reference TRBV5-5 and TRBJ2-7 gives the whole variable domain DAGVTQSPTHLIKTRGQQVTLRCSPISGHKSVSWYQQVLGQGPQFIFQYYEKEERGRGNFPDRFSARQFPNYSSELNVNALLLGDSALYLCASSFRGTGVYEQYFGPGTRLTVT.